The source of this T cell receptor (beta chain) is a study of human versus mouse CDR3 diversity and MHC coevolution. The overall study: Samples had between about 0.6 x 10^7 and 1.6 x 10^7 valid reads. Study-level findings and limits: By iCHAO1, human TCR beta clonotypes numbered about 1.5 million, the most. Human CDR3s averaged more deletions and insertions than mouse CDR3s.

As regards this clone: Its antigen is unknown.

Using immunoSEQ multiplex PCR, the repertoire was profiled, and TCRdb retains in-frame clones only, with some absent. This sample has about 60,000 clones, with over 90% found just once. Germline CDR1 and CDR2: SGDLS and YYNGEE. This CDR3 comprises 15 residues. The junction had 3 bases not matched to a gene; V was cut back by 3 bases and J by 6 bases. Naive CD4 T cells, CD45RO-negative and CD62L-positive, were flow-sorted from PBMCs. This chain connects TRBV9 to TRBJ2-1; TRBD2 matches 13 bases. This receptor was identified in a person in their sixties in good health. Sequenced sample: naive CD4+ T cells from blood. Subset described: CD45RO-negative CD62L-positive naive CD4 T cells. In nucleotides, the CDR3 is TGTGCCAGCAGCGGCGGGACTAGCGGGACCAATGAGCAGTTCTTC. It is translated as CASSGGTSGTNEQFF.